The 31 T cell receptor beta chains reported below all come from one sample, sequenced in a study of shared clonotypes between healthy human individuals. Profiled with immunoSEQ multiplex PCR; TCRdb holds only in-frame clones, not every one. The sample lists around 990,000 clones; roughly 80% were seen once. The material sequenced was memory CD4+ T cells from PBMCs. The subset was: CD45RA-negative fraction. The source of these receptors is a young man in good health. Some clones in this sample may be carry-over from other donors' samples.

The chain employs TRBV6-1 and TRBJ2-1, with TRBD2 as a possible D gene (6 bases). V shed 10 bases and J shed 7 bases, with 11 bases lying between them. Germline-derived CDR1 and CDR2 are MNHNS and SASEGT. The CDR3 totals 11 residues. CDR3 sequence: CAIRLVNEQFF. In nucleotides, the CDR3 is TGTGCCATCCGACTAGTTAATGAGCAGTTCTTC.

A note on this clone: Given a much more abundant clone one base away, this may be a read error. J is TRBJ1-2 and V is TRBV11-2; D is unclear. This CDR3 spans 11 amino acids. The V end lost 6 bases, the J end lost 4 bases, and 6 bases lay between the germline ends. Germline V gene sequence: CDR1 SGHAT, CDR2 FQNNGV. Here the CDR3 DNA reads TGTGCCAGCAGGGGGTCCTATGGCTACACCTTC. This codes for CASRGSYGYTF.

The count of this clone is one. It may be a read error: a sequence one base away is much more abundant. The DNA for the CDR3 is TGTGCCTGGAGCGCCTGTCTTACCTCAACCTTGGGCACTGAAGCTTTCTTT. Translation gives CAWSACLTSTLGTEAFF. The rearrangement uses TRBV30 and TRBJ1-1, with unresolved D. CDR3 length: 17 amino acids. Deletions cut 3 bases from V and 4 bases from J, with 24 bases between. Germline V gene lookup returns CDR1 GTSNPN and CDR2 SVGIG (reference sequence). The whole variable domain, remainder taken from reference TRBV30 and TRBJ1-1, is SQTIHQWPATLVQPVGSPLSLECTVEGTSNPNLYWYRQAAGRGLQLLFYSVGIGQISSEVPQNLSASRPQDRQFILSSKKLLLSDSGFYLCAWSACLTSTLGTEAFFGQGTRLTVV.

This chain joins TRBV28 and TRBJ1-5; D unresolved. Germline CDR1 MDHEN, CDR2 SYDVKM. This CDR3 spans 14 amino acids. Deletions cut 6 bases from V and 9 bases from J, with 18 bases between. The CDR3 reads CASSPTGKFGPQHF. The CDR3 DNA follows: TGTGCCAGCAGCCCGACCGGGAAGTTCGGGCCCCAGCATTTT.

In DNA, the CDR3 is TGTGCCAGCAGCCGACGCAGGGGGGCGGGAGAGGGCACAGATACGCAGTATTTT. This sequence encodes CASSRRRGAGEGTDTQYF. V and J are TRBV7-2 and TRBJ2-3, with D perhaps assigned TRBD1 or TRBD2 (7 bases each). This CDR3 contains 18 residues. The V and J ends lost 5 bases and 1 base respectively, with 22 bases between them. Germline CDR1 is SGHTA and CDR2 is FQGNSA.

The DNA of the CDR3 is TGTGCCAGCGATAGGGGTTACGGCACTGAAGCTTTCTTT. Translated, it gives CASDRGYGTEAFF. The rearrangement uses TRBV7-9 and TRBJ1-1, with D maybe TRBD1 (5 bases). The germline V gene encodes CDR1 SEHNR and CDR2 FQNEAQ (reference sequence). Trimming pared 8 bases from V and 4 bases from J, leaving 14 bases between. The CDR3 runs 13 residues.

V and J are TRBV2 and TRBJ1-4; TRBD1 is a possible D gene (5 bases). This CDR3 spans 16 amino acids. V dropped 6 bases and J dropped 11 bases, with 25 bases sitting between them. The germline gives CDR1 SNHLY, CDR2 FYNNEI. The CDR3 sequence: CASSPTAPQLQDKLFF. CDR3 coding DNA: TGTGCCAGCAGCCCAACGGCGCCCCAATTACAGGACAAACTGTTTTTT.

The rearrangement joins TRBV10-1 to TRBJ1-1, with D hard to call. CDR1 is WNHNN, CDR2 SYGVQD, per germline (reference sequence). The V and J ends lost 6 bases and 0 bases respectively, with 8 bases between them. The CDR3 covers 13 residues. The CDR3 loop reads CASRSSVNTEAFF. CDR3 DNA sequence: TGCGCCAGCAGGTCGTCCGTGAACACTGAAGCTTTCTTT.

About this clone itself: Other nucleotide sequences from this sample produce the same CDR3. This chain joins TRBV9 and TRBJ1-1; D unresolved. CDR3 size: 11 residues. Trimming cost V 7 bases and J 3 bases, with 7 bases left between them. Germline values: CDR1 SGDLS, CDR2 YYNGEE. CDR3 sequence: CASGRDTEAFF. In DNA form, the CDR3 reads TGTGCCAGCGGTAGGGACACTGAAGCTTTCTTT.

CDR3 amino acids: CASSLVAGGGNEQFF. As DNA, the CDR3 is TGTGCCAGCAGCTTAGTTGCGGGAGGGGGCAATGAGCAGTTCTTC. The chain links TRBV7-2 to TRBJ2-1, with TRBD2 identical over 9 bases. The ends lost 1 base at V and 6 bases at J; junction bases unmatched: 4. The CDR3 totals 15 residues. Germline values: CDR1 SGHTA, CDR2 FQGNSA. Full variable domain (outside the CDR3, taken from reference TRBV7-2 and TRBJ2-1): GAGVSQSPSNKVTEKGKDVELRCDPISGHTALYWYRQSLGQGLEFLIYFQGNSAPDKSGLPSDRFSAERTGGSVSTLTIQRTQQEDSAVYLCASSLVAGGGNEQFFGPGTRLTVL.

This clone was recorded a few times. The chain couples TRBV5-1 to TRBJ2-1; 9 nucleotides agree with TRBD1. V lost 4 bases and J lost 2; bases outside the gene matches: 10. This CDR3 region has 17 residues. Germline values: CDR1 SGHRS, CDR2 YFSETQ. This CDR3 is CASSKHPGTGTYNEQFF. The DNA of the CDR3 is TGCGCCAGCAGCAAGCACCCCGGGACAGGGACCTACAATGAGCAGTTCTTC.

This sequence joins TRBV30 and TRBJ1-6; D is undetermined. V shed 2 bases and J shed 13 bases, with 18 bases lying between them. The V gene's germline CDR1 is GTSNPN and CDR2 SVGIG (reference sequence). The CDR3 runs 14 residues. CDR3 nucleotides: TGTGCCTGGAGTCGGTCTGCCCTAATTAGCCCCCTCCACTTT. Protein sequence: CAWSRSALISPLHF.

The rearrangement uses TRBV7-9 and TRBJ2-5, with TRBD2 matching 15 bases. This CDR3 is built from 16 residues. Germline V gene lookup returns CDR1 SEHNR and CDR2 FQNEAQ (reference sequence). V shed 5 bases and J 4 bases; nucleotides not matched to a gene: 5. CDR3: CASSTRTSGRVETQYF. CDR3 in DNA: TGTGCCAGCAGCACCCGGACTAGCGGGAGGGTAGAGACCCAGTACTTC.

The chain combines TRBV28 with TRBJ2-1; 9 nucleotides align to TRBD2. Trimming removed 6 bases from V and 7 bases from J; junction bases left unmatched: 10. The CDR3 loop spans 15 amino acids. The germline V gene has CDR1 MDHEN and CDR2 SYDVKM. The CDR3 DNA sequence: TGTGCCAGCAGCAGACCGGGACTAGCTGGGAATGAGCAGTTCTTC. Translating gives CASSRPGLAGNEQFF.

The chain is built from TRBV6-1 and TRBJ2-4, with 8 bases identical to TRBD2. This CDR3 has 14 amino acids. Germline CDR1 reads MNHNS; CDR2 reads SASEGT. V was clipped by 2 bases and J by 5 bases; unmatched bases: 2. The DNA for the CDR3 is TGTGCCAGCAGTGAACGGGGGGGTCAAAACATTCAGTACTTC. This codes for CASSERGGQNIQYF.

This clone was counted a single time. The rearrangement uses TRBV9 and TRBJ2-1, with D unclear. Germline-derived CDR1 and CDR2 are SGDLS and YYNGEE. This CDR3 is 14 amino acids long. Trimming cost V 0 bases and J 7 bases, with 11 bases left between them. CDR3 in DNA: TGTGCCAGCAGCGTAGAATTCCTTGGTAATGAGCAGTTCTTC. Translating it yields CASSVEFLGNEQFF.

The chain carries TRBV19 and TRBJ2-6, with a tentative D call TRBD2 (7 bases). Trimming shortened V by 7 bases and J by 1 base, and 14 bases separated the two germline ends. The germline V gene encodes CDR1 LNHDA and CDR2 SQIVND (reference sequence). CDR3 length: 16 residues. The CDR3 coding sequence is TGTGCCAGTATCGGGGGGCTCTGGTCTGGGGCCAACGTCCTGACTTTC. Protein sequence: CASIGGLWSGANVLTF.

Here the CDR3 DNA reads TGCGCCAGCAGCCTGGGCAGGGTCGAAGGTACCGGGGAGCTGTTTTTT. Its protein product is CASSLGRVEGTGELFF. The gene calls are TRBV5-1 and TRBJ2-2; possibly TRBD1 for D (5 bases). Trimming took 4 bases from V and 5 from J, leaving 18 bases between them. Looked up from germline, CDR1 is SGHRS and CDR2 is YFSETQ. The CDR3 spans 16 residues.

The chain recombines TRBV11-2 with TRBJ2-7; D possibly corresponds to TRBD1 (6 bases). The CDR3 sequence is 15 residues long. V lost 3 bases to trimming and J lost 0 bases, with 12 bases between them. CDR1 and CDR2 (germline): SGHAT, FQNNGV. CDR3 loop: CASSFRDISSYEQYF. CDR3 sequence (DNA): TGTGCCAGCAGCTTCCGGGACATTAGCTCCTACGAGCAGTACTTC.

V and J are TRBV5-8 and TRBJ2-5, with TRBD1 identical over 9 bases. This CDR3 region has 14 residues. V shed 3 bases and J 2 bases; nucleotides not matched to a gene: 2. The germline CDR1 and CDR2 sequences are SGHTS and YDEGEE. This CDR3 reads CASSYGTGQETQYF. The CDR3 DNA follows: TGTGCCAGCAGCTACGGGACAGGGCAAGAGACCCAGTACTTC.

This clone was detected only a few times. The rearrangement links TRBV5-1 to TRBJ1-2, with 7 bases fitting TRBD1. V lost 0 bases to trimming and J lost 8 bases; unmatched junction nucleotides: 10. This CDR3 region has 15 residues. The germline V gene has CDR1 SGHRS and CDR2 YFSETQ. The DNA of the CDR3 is TGCGCCAGCAGCTTGGACCAGGGGGGCTCATTAGGCTACACCTTC. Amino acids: CASSLDQGGSLGYTF.

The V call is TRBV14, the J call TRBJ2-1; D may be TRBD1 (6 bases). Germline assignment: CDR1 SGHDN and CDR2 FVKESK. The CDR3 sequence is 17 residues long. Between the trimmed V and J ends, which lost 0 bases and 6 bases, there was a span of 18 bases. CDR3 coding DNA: TGTGCCAGCAGCCAAGATAAGTCGCCAGGGGCCCCCAATGAGCAGTTCTTC. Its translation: CASSQDKSPGAPNEQFF.

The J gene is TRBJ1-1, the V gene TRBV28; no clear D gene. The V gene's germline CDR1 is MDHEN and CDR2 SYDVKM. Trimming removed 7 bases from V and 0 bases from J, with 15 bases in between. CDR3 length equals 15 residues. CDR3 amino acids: CASTPRGAMNTEAFF. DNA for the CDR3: TGTGCCAGCACCCCCCGAGGAGCCATGAACACTGAAGCTTTCTTT.

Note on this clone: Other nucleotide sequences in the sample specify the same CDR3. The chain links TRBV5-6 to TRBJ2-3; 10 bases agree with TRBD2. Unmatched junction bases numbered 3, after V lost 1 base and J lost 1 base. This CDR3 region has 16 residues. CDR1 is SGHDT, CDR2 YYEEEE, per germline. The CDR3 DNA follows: TGTGCCAGCAGCTTGATAAGCGGGGGGGGCACAGATACGCAGTATTTT. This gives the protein CASSLISGGGTDTQYF.

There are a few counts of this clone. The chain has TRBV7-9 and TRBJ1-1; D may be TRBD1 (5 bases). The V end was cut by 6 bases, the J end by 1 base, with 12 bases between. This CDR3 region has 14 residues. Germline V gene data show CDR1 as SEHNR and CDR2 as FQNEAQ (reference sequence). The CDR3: CASRKSGGNTEAFF. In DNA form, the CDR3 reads TGTGCCAGCAGAAAATCGGGGGGGAACACTGAAGCTTTCTTT.

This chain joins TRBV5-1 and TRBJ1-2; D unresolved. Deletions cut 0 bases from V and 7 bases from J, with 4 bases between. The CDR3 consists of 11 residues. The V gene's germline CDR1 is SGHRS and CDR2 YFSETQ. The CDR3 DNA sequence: TGCGCCAGCAGCTTGGGATTTGGCTACACCTTC. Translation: CASSLGFGYTF.

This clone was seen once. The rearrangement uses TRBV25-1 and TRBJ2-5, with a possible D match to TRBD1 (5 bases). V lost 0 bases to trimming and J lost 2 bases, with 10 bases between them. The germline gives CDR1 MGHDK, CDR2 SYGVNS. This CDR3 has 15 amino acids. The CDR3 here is CASSEYMGQQETQYF. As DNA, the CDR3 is TGTGCCAGCAGTGAATATATGGGGCAGCAAGAGACCCAGTACTTC.

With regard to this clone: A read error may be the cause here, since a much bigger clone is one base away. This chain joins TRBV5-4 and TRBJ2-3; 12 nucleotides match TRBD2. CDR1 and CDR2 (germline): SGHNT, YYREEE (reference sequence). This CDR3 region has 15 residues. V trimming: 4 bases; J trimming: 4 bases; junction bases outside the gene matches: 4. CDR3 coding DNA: TGTGCCAGCAGCCCGACTAGCGGGAGCGCAGATACGCAGTATTTT. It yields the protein CASSPTSGSADTQYF.

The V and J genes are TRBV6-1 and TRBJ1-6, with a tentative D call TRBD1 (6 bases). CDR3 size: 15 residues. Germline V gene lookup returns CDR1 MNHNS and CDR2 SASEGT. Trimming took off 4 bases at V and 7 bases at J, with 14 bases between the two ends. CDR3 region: CASSAAQGANSPLHF. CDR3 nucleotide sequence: TGTGCCAGCAGTGCCGCACAGGGTGCGAATTCACCCCTCCACTTT.

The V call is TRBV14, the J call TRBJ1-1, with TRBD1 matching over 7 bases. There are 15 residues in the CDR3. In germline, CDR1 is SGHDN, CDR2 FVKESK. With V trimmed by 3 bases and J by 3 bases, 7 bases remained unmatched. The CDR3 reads CASSHPRQGDTEAFF. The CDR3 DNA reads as TGTGCCAGCAGCCATCCCCGGCAGGGGGACACTGAAGCTTTCTTT.

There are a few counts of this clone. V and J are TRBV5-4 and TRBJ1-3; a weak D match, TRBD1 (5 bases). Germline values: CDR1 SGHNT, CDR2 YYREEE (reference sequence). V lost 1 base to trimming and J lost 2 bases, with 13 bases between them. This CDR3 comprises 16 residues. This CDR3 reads CASSLSRGETGNTIYF. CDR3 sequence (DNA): TGTGCCAGCAGCTTGTCGCGGGGGGAGACTGGAAACACCATATATTTT.